This T cell receptor (beta chain) was documented in a study of T cell repertoires in cytomegalovirus infection. With 8 bases clipped from V and 5 bases from J, the junction kept 9 bases outside the gene matches. CDR3 length: 15 residues. In its sample, this clonotype was seen a few times. TCRdb re-analysed the reads in MiXCR, keeping a single row per CDR3 protein. The repertoire holds fewer than 700,000 distinct CDR3 sequences, with approximately 24% as singletons. Sequencing was carried out using CD8+ T cells from PBMCs. The chain is built from TRBV23-1 and TRBJ2-2; 9 bases map to TRBD1. TRBV23-1 carries the ORF label, with uncertain function. The receptor's source is a human donor in good health (CMV status not recorded). Some clones in this sample may be carry-over from other donors' samples. The CDR3 protein is CASEDRGRETGELFF. For the CDR3, the DNA is TGCGCCAGCGAGGACAGGGGAAGGGAGACCGGGGAGCTGTTTTTT.